This TCR beta chain was identified in a study of blood T cell repertoires in COVID-19 (dated by TCRdb to about 2020). A note on the overall study: The collaborator samples originated in the United States, Italy and Spain and spanned the acute and convalescent phases of COVID-19. The prospective study material was composed of cDNA or gDNA derived from T cells, B-cell-depleted T cells, or PBMCs. The samples were drawn from two sources: the first 160 participants of the ongoing ImmuneRACE study, and 1,000 to 1,500 subjects contributed by 6 global collaborators. The dataset comprised deeply sampled blood TCRbeta repertoires from subjects exposed to, actively infected with, or recovered from COVID-19. Where available, HLA class I and class II types were obtained from metadata supplied by the sample provider rather than from assay-based typing. The sample metadata nearly always contained a de-identified subject ID, COVID-19 status, age in years and sex. The repertoires were made available in a free public database intended to serve as a resource for research on the immune response to SARS-CoV-2.

TCRbeta CDR3 regions were amplified from genomic DNA using the immunoSEQ Assay, a bias-controlled multiplex PCR. The authors processed their data as follows. The number of nucleated cells in each sample was estimated from the amplification of reference gene primers within the assay. Sequence reads were collapsed and filtered to measure the absolute abundance of every unique TCRbeta CDR3 rearrangement. For each sample, productive Simpson clonality was calculated as the square root of Simpson's diversity index across productive rearrangements. Entries here come from immuneACCESS through TCRdb and include only in-frame sequences with V and J called. Some clones fail to appear in such tables; in the studies checked, an unresolved V gene covers under half of the shortfall, and the cause of the remainder is unknown. That table gives V, J and clone size, and the DNA gave D and trimming. Present in this sample are about 280,000 clones, just under 90% of which were seen just once. The ten largest clones take up 1.5% to 2% of the sample.

The cysteine opens and the phenylalanine closes a CDR3 of 14 amino acids. The DNA shown is the 42-base CDR3, in frame from base 1. V is trimmed back by 9 bases and J by 3 bases, and the junction contains 8 bases that no gene match accounts for. Via the germline V gene, CDR1 is MNHEY and CDR2 SVGAGI. Participants in the prospective study were enrolled through a virtual design, were aged about 18 to 100 years, and lived in under 25 United States geographic areas. Cohort assignment in the prospective study relied on participant-reported clinical history from a screening survey and a study questionnaire. ImmuneRACE Cohort 3 recovered participants were defined by two consecutive negative NP/OP PCR tests, healthcare professional clearance, or symptom resolution. In the prospective study, mobile phlebotomists collected whole blood, serum and a nasopharyngeal or oropharyngeal swab from each participant. Over an approximately two-month period, participants in the prospective study had the option of providing additional blood draws and questionnaires. Before DNA extraction, blood samples from the prospective study were shipped at room temperature or frozen.

As concerns this clone: Its antigen is currently not known. Base qualities are missing; no much larger clone stands one base away.

Beyond this particular receptor, the publication reports: The amount of clinical and demographic metadata varied by source and participant and was provided uncurated.

The TCR comes from a woman in her fifties or sixties who had recovered from COVID-19. The chain is made from TRBV6-5 and TRBJ1-3; 7 of the junction bases match TRBD1. The sequenced sample was PBMCs or T cells enriched from blood (not recorded which). The CDR3 here reads CASHDRAYGNTIYF. The sequence in DNA is TGTGCCAGTCACGACAGGGCTTATGGAAACACCATATATTTT.